The clone carrying this TCR beta chain was counted a few times. Its antigen is still unknown. V trimming: 5 bases; J trimming: 2 bases; junction bases outside the gene matches: 7. Germline lookup yields CDR1 MNHNS and CDR2 SASEGT. This CDR3 is built from 16 residues. For TCR beta, libraries came from quantitative 5'-RACE with molecular barcodes. TCRdb independently ran MiXCR on the 5' RACE reads; one entry per CDR3 protein. The sample holds 250,000 to 300,000 distinct CDR3 sequences, 20% seen once. The entry originates in a study of CD8 T cells in ankylosing spondylitis. Study-level results: Enrichment of disease-linked clones was reportedly significant in matched ankylosing spondylitis synovial fluid.

The sequenced material came from blood, either unsorted or a sorted T cell fraction (not recorded which). This chain joins TRBV6-1 and TRBJ1-5; 9 nucleotides align to TRBD1. The receptor's source is a male donor with ankylosing spondylitis or in good health (not recorded which). This chain's CDR3 is CASSRLGQGGNQPQHF. The CDR3 region has the DNA TGTGCCAGCAGTCGACTGGGACAGGGCGGCAATCAGCCCCAGCATTTT.